This T cell receptor (beta chain) came from a study of blood T cell repertoires in COVID-19 (dated by TCRdb to the early 2020s). About the study as a whole: Collaborator samples came from the United States, Italy and Spain and covered acute and convalescent phases of COVID-19. Samples were obtained from the ongoing ImmuneRACE study (first 160 participants) and from some 1,200 subjects provided by 6 global collaborators. The prospective study material was composed of cDNA or gDNA derived from T cells, B-cell-depleted T cells, or PBMCs. Where available, HLA class I and class II types were taken from metadata supplied by the sample provider and were not determined by assay-based typing. Nearly every sample came with metadata listing a de-identified subject ID, COVID-19 status, age in years and sex. Deeply sampled blood TCRbeta repertoires from subjects exposed to, actively infected with, or recovered from COVID-19 were included in the dataset. The repertoires were made available in a free public database intended to serve as a resource for research on the immune response to SARS-CoV-2.

The immunoSEQ Assay, a bias-controlled multiplex PCR, was used to amplify TCRbeta CDR3 regions from genomic DNA. The authors' analysis ran thus. The number of nucleated cells in each sample was estimated from the amplification of reference gene primers within the assay. To quantify the absolute abundance of each unique TCRbeta CDR3 rearrangement, sequence reads were collapsed and filtered. Productive Simpson clonality was computed per sample as the square root of Simpson's diversity index over productive rearrangements. TCRdb took over this immuneACCESS table, retaining in-frame rearrangements with V and J assigned. Such tables are incomplete; in checked studies, under half of the missing clones stem from an unresolved V gene, and the remainder is unexplained. Clonal size and the V and J genes are those of that table, whereas D and trimming came from the DNA. Here the sample has tens of thousands of clones; roughly 80% occur a single time. About 10% of the sample belongs to the ten largest clones.

In its sample, this clone was seen once. Its antigen remains undetermined. Within one base of it there is no much larger clone, and no base qualities were kept. The investigation overall reported the following: The amount of clinical and demographic metadata varied by source and participant and was provided uncurated.

Collaborating institutions collected whole blood in K2EDTA tubes following their own protocols. For TCRbeta analysis, collaborators shipped samples in one of three forms: frozen whole blood, isolated PBMCs, or DNA extracted from either of those sample types. In the germline V gene, CDR1 corresponds to SNHLY and CDR2 to FYNNEI. V has 7 bases trimmed and J has 4 bases trimmed; junction bases matching no gene number 7. Reading from cysteine to phenylalanine, the CDR3 counts 14 amino acids. The entry retains the CDR3 DNA only, 42 bases that are in frame from base 1. The clonotype originates from a man in his 70s with acute or convalescent COVID-19. The sequenced sample consisted of peripheral blood. This chain is built from TRBV2 and TRBJ2-1; TRBD1 matches 7 bases in the middle. The base sequence is TGTGCCAGCAACACAGGGGCAGGATACAATGAGCAGTTCTTC. Its protein is CASNTGAGYNEQFF.